The clone carrying this TCR beta chain was counted ten times or more. The antigen is undetermined. The data belong to a study of T-cell reconstitution after alpha-beta-depleted transplantation in children. General study findings and limits: Surviving recipient T cells and thymic progenitors produced the high day-60 TCRbeta diversity seen in some patients. One year after transplant, T-cell counts and diversity came mostly from newly produced T cells.

Unique molecular identifiers were incorporated when the TCRbeta library was constructed. TCRdb reprocessed the PCR reads via MiXCR and lists one record per CDR3 protein. Of about 1,000,000 distinct CDR3 sequences listed, about 29% are singletons. V gave up 7 bases and J gave up 1 base, with 15 bases separating them. This CDR3 has 15 amino acids. The chain combines TRBV12-3 or TRBV12-4 with TRBJ2-3; possible D gene TRBD2, 6 bases. Specimen: PBMCs, mostly from graft donor cells, collected 360 days after TCRalphabeta/CD19-depleted stem cell transplant. This sequence originates from a boy in the first two years of life who had a stem cell transplant for SCID, so the T cells may come from the graft donor. The CDR3 coding sequence is TGTGCCAGCACCCCTCGCGGGGCCCGCACAGATACGCAGTATTTT. It translates to CASTPRGARTDTQYF.